The present TCR beta chain was sequenced within a study of T cells in tuberculosis. In the study overall: The T cells targeted glucose monomycolate, a mycobacterial lipid, via CD1B.

Whole-study findings and limits: T cells binding CD1B-GMM tetramer weakly possibly escaped the sort.

TCR-alpha and TCR-beta chains were sequenced unpaired. The assay was immunoSEQ multiplex PCR, and TCRdb's table has in-frame clones only and misses some. The sample yields roughly 61,000 clones, nearly 90% seen once. Cells were sorted from thawed PBMC rested overnight and stained with GMM-loaded CD1B tetramer, viability dye and anti-CD3. C32 glucose monomycolate from Rhodococcus equi was loaded onto the CD1B tetramers. Approximately 110,000 tetramer-negative cells were sorted from each donor. Looked up from germline, CDR1 is SQVTM and CDR2 is ANQGSEA. J gave up 4 bases and V 4 bases, and 5 bases lay outside the gene matches. The CDR3 is 15 residues long.

This TCR came from an adult woman with latent tuberculosis. Sequencing was done on a sample of CD1b-GMM tetramer-negative cells sorted from PBMCs. The gene calls are TRBV29-1 and TRBJ2-3; 13 bases are shared with TRBD2. Written as DNA, the CDR3 is TGCAGCGTTGGTCTACTAGCGGGAGGGGCAGATACGCAGTATTTT. It specifies CSVGLLAGGADTQYF.